This T cell receptor beta chain was sequenced in a study of CD8+ T cells in alopecia areata. A FACSAria was used to sort CD4+ and CD8+ T cells. These cells came from PBMCs. This clone was seen only a few times. RNA, once extracted, was reverse transcribed into cDNA for use as the sequencing template. Clones were sequenced by immunoSEQ multiplex PCR, and TCRdb holds only the in-frame ones, with some missing. The table includes 150,000 to 200,000 clones, around 55% detected once. V lost 5 bases and J lost 0, with 5 bases in between. Germline V lookup: CDR1 GTSNPN, CDR2 SVGIG (reference sequence). This CDR3 spans 13 amino acids.

Source material: CD4+ T cells sorted from blood. The chain couples TRBV30 to TRBJ2-6; unclear D gene. This receptor was identified in a human donor in good health. The CDR3, as DNA: TGTGCCTGGGCGGTCTCTGGGGCCAACGTCCTGACTTTC. Protein sequence: CAWAVSGANVLTF.